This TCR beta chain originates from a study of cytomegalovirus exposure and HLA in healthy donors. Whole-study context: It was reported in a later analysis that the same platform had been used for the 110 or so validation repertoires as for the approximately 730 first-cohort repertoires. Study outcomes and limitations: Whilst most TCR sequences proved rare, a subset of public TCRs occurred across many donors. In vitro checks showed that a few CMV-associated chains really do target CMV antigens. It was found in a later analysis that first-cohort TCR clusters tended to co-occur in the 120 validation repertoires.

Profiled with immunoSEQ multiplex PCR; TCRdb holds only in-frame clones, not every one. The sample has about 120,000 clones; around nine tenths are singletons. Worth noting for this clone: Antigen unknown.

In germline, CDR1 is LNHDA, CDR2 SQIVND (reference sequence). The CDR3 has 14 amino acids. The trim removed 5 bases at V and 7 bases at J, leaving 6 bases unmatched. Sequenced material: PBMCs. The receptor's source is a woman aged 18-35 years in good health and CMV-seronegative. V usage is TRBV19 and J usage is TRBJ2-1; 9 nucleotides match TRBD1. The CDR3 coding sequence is TGTGCCAGTAGTCTAGGGACAGGGTTGAATGAGCAGTTCTTC. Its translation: CASSLGTGLNEQFF.